This is a list of T cell receptor beta chains from one sample in a study of shared clonotypes between healthy human individuals. The assay was immunoSEQ multiplex PCR, and TCRdb's table has in-frame clones only and misses some. Found here are fewer than 3 million clones, under 95% of them singletons; the top ten hold more than 0.35%. The sequencing input was naive CD4+ T cells from PBMCs. These receptor sequences come from a young man in good health. Some clones in this sample may be carry-over from other donors' samples. CDR3s include the opening cysteine and the closing phenylalanine or tryptophan. Fields, in order: V gene, J gene, D gene, clone size, CDR3 protein, CDR3 DNA. The D gene is left open where the match is weak. Some rows have no size entry. The others give once, few or many, or a class for an expanded clone.

TRBV29-1	TRBJ2-1	NA	once	CSVDSAGSYNEQFF	TGCAGCGTGGATAGCGCCGGCTCCTACAATGAGCAGTTCTTC
TRBV7-9	TRBJ2-1	TRBD2	NA	CASSRGLEQFF	TGTGCCAGCAGCCGGGGACTAGAGCAGTTCTTC
TRBV15	TRBJ2-5	NA	NA	CATSMRLGETQYF	TGTGCCACCAGCATGCGGCTGGGGGAGACCCAGTACTTC
TRBV5-1	TRBJ1-1	NA	NA	CASSLVSPILNTEAFF	TGCGCCAGCAGCTTGGTGAGCCCGATACTGAACACTGAAGCTTTCTTT
TRBV6-5	TRBJ2-7	TRBD2	NA	CASRTSGRPYEQYF	TGTGCCAGTAGAACTAGCGGGAGGCCCTACGAGCAGTACTTC
TRBV5-4	TRBJ2-5	TRBD2	NA	CASSTQLAGGMETQYF	TGTGCCAGCAGCACCCAACTAGCGGGAGGGATGGAGACCCAGTACTTC
TRBV7-2	TRBJ2-7	TRBD2	NA	CASSLVGGSYEQYF	TGTGCCAGCAGCTTAGTTGGCGGGAGTTACGAGCAGTACTTC
TRBV11-2	TRBJ2-3	NA	NA	CASSLGGFTDTQYF	TGTGCCAGCAGCTTAGGCGGGTTCACAGATACGCAGTATTTT
TRBV7-3	TRBJ2-1	TRBD2	once	CASSKMEGGVNEQFF	TGTGCCAGCAGCAAAATGGAGGGAGGGGTAAATGAGCAGTTCTTC
TRBV28	TRBJ2-2	NA	NA	CASSFGDLGTGELFF	TGTGCCAGCAGTTTCGGCGACCTCGGCACCGGGGAGCTGTTTTTT
TRBV28	TRBJ2-7	TRBD2	NA	CASSSSPGTNSYEQYF	TGTGCCAGCAGTTCATCTCCCGGGACTAACTCCTACGAGCAGTACTTC
TRBV10-2	TRBJ1-3	TRBD1	few	CASTPKTGTF	TGCGCCAGCACCCCTAAGACAGGGACTTTT
TRBV2	TRBJ2-3	NA	NA	CASSRGLVSSTDTQYF	TGTGCCAGCAGCCGAGGCTTAGTCTCTAGCACAGATACGCAGTATTTT
TRBV9	TRBJ2-2	TRBD1	NA	CASSSQGAGTGELFF	TGTGCCAGCAGCTCCCAGGGGGCTGGCACCGGGGAGCTGTTTTTT
TRBV5-1	TRBJ1-5	NA	few	CASSLDGAEPQHF	TGCGCCAGCAGCTTGGACGGTGCCGAGCCCCAGCATTTT
TRBV9	TRBJ2-1	TRBD2	once	CASSARLAGYNEQFF	TGTGCCAGCAGCGCAAGACTAGCGGGCTACAATGAGCAGTTCTTC
TRBV9	TRBJ2-1	NA	NA	CASSVGTYNEQFF	TGTGCCAGCAGCGTGGGGACTTACAATGAGCAGTTCTTC
TRBV9	TRBJ2-3	NA	NA	CASSVGASDTDTQYF	TGTGCCAGCAGCGTAGGGGCTAGCGATACAGATACGCAGTATTTT
TRBV7-2	TRBJ1-2	NA	once	CASSSQLLNYGYTF	TGTGCCAGCAGCTCGCAGCTCCTCAACTATGGCTACACCTTC
TRBV7-2	TRBJ2-5	TRBD2	NA	CASAFLGGRQETQYF	TGTGCCAGCGCCTTTTTGGGCGGGAGGCAAGAGACCCAGTACTTC
TRBV7-2	TRBJ2-7	TRBD2	NA	CASSFSGRASYEQYF	TGTGCCAGCAGCTTTAGCGGGAGGGCAAGCTACGAGCAGTACTTC
TRBV9	TRBJ2-5	NA	once	CASSVGWEGTPYQETQYF	TGTGCCAGCAGCGTAGGGTGGGAGGGGACACCGTACCAAGAGACCCAGTACTTC
TRBV7-9	TRBJ2-1	TRBD2	NA	CASSGLADNEQFF	TGTGCCAGCAGCGGACTAGCGGACAATGAGCAGTTCTTC
TRBV28	TRBJ2-7	NA	NA	CASFGITTYEQYF	TGTGCCAGCTTCGGGATCACCACCTACGAGCAGTACTTC
TRBV18	TRBJ2-7	NA	NA	CASSPRPGAEQYF	TGTGCCAGCTCACCACGTCCAGGGGCCGAGCAGTACTTC
TRBV25-1	TRBJ1-6	TRBD1	NA	CASSPGTGSYNSPLHF	TGTGCCAGCAGTCCGGGGACAGGGTCCTATAATTCACCCCTCCACTTT
TRBV18	TRBJ2-7	TRBD2	NA	CASSPVSGTSAYEQYF	TGTGCCAGCTCACCCGTTTCCGGGACTAGCGCCTACGAGCAGTACTTC
TRBV5-1	TRBJ2-5	NA	NA	CASSSTGTKQETQYF	TGCGCCAGCAGTTCAACCGGGACCAAACAAGAGACCCAGTACTTC
TRBV30	TRBJ2-3	NA	NA	CAWSRAGSLLDTQYF	TGTGCCTGGAGCCGGGCGGGCAGTCTTCTAGATACGCAGTATTTT
TRBV30	TRBJ1-3	NA	NA	CAWSVHRQTSSLSGNTIYF	TGTGCCTGGAGTGTACATCGACAGACGAGCTCACTCTCTGGAAACACCATATATTTT
TRBV7-2	TRBJ1-5	NA	NA	CASSLDGGQFNQPQHF	TGTGCCAGCAGCTTAGACGGGGGGCAGTTCAATCAGCCCCAGCATTTT
TRBV29-1	TRBJ2-7	NA	NA	CSAFSGEKYEQYF	TGCAGCGCGTTTAGCGGAGAGAAATACGAGCAGTACTTC
TRBV4-1	TRBJ1-2	NA	few	CASSQDPYGAYGYTF	TGCGCCAGCAGCCAAGACCCTTACGGGGCCTATGGCTACACCTTC
TRBV18	TRBJ1-1	NA	once	CASSPRTVMNTEAFF	TGTGCCAGCTCACCCCGGACGGTTATGAACACTGAAGCTTTCTTT
TRBV30	TRBJ2-7	NA	NA	CACGGPGPEQYF	TGTGCCTGTGGGGGTCCGGGGCCCGAGCAGTACTTC
TRBV5-1	TRBJ2-3	TRBD1	NA	CASSLQGASTDTQYF	TGCGCCAGCAGCCTACAGGGGGCTAGCACAGATACGCAGTATTTT
TRBV14	TRBJ2-5	TRBD2	NA	CASSQDSGGFEYF	TGTGCCAGCAGCCAGGACTCGGGAGGGTTTGAGTACTTC
TRBV14	TRBJ2-3	TRBD2	NA	CASSLRLAGSTDTQYF	TGTGCCAGCAGCTTACGACTAGCGGGAAGCACAGATACGCAGTATTTT
TRBV6-5	TRBJ2-7	TRBD2	NA	CASSYSSGGPPYEQYF	TGTGCCAGCAGTTACTCGTCGGGAGGGCCCCCCTACGAGCAGTACTTC
TRBV29-1	TRBJ2-5	TRBD1	once	CSVRTGAETQYF	TGCAGCGTAAGGACAGGGGCAGAGACCCAGTACTTC
TRBV5-1	TRBJ2-1	TRBD2	few	CASSFTSGSGNEQFF	TGCGCCAGCAGCTTTACTAGCGGGAGCGGGAATGAGCAGTTCTTC
TRBV19	TRBJ2-1	NA	NA	CASTAWRGNTNLYNEQFF	TGTGCCAGTACCGCCTGGAGAGGGAATACAAATCTTTACAATGAGCAGTTCTTC
TRBV5-1	TRBJ2-5	TRBD2	NA	CASSPGLAGSQETQYF	TGCGCCAGCAGTCCCGGACTAGCGGGGTCCCAAGAGACCCAGTACTTC
TRBV4-1	TRBJ1-2	NA	NA	CASSQAGPNYGYTF	TGCGCCAGCAGCCAAGCTGGGCCGAACTATGGCTACACCTTC
TRBV6-1	TRBJ1-2	NA	NA	CASSELVTNYGYTF	TGTGCCAGCAGTGAATTGGTCACTAACTATGGCTACACCTTC
TRBV4-3	TRBJ2-1	TRBD2	NA	CASSQVWLAGNEQFF	TGCGCCAGCAGCCAAGTGTGGCTAGCGGGGAATGAGCAGTTCTTC
TRBV18	TRBJ2-7	NA	NA	CASSPTGTAEGEQYF	TGTGCCAGCTCACCCACAGGGACCGCAGAGGGCGAGCAGTACTTC
TRBV7-2	TRBJ1-6	NA	NA	CASSFGLGGNNSPLHF	TGTGCCAGCAGCTTTGGGTTAGGAGGGAACAATTCACCCCTCCACTTT
TRBV18	TRBJ1-1	NA	NA	CASSLRVDTEAFF	TGTGCCAGCTCACTCCGGGTCGACACTGAAGCTTTCTTT
TRBV9	TRBJ1-1	NA	NA	CASRPWGPTPNTEAFF	TGTGCCAGCAGGCCGTGGGGCCCAACGCCGAACACTGAAGCTTTCTTT
TRBV4-3	TRBJ1-5	NA	NA	CASSQDVHRGQPQHF	TGCGCCAGCAGCCAAGACGTCCATCGGGGTCAGCCCCAGCATTTT
TRBV7-3	TRBJ2-1	NA	NA	CATTFRAGATREGHEQFF	TGTGCCACCACCTTTAGGGCAGGGGCGACGAGGGAGGGACATGAGCAGTTCTTC
TRBV27	TRBJ2-7	NA	once	CASSPDIYYEQYF	TGTGCCAGCAGCCCGGACATATACTACGAGCAGTACTTC